This TCR beta chain was documented in a study of lymphopenia after photon versus proton radiotherapy. Generated by immunoSEQ multiplex PCR, the TCRdb table keeps only in-frame clones and is missing some. The sample carries more than 80,000 clones, 80% to 90% recorded once. This clone was recorded a few times. Trimming removed 10 bases from V and 2 bases from J; junction bases left unmatched: 6. CDR1 SNHLY and CDR2 FYNNEI come from the germline V gene. The CDR3 is made up of 13 amino acids. The V call is TRBV2, the J call TRBJ2-7; TRBD2 aligns across 9 bases. Sequenced material: peripheral blood, taken from a patient treated with proton-based radiotherapy. This clonotype was obtained from a man in his sixties with pancreatic cancer. The DNA of the CDR3 is TGTGCCACCGCGGGAGGGTCTACCTACGAGCAGTACTTC. Translated: CATAGGSTYEQYF.